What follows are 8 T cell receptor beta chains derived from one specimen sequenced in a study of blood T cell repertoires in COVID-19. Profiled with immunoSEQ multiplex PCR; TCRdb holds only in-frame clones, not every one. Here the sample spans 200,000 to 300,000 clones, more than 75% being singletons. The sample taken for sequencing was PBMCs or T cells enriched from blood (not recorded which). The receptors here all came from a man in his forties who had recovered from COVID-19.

For the CDR3, the DNA is TGTGCCAGCAGTCCACAGGGAGGGGATGGCTACACCTTC. This sequence encodes CASSPQGGDGYTF. This chain links TRBV6-1 with TRBJ1-2; a possible D gene is TRBD1 (6 bases). Trimming took off 5 bases at V and 6 bases at J, with 13 bases between the two ends. Germline assignment: CDR1 MNHNS and CDR2 SASEGT. The CDR3 totals 13 residues.

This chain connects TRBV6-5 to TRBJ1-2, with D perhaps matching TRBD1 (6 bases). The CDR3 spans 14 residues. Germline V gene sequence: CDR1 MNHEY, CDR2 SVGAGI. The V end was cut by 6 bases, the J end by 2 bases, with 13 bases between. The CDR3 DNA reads TGTGCCAGCAGACGAACGACAGGAAACTATGGCTACACCTTC. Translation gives CASRRTTGNYGYTF.

Here the CDR3 reads CASRQDAHNEQFF. In DNA form, the CDR3 reads TGTGCCAGCAGACAGGACGCCCACAATGAGCAGTTCTTC. The genes are TRBV5-4 and TRBJ2-1; tentatively, D is TRBD1 (5 bases). V was cut by 5 bases and J by 5 bases, with 11 bases left in between. This CDR3 is 13 amino acids long. CDR1 is SGHNT and CDR2 is YYREEE in the germline V gene (reference sequence).

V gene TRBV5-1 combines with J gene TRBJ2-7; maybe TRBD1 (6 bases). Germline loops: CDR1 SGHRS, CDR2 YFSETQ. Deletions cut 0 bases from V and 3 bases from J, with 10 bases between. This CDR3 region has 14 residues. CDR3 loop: CASSLEDSVYEQYF. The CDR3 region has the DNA TGCGCCAGCAGCTTGGAGGACAGTGTCTACGAGCAGTACTTC.

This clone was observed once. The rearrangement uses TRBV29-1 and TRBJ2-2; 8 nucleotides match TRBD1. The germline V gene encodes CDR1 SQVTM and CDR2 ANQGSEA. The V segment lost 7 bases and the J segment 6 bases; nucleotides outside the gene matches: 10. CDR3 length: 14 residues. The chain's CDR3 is CSAGTLTGAGELFF. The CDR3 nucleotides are TGCAGCGCCGGCACTCTGACAGGGGCCGGGGAGCTGTTTTTT.

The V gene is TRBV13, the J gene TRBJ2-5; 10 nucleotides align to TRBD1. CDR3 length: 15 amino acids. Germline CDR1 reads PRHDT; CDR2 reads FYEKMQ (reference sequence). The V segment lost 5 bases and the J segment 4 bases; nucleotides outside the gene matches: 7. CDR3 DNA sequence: TGTGCCAGCAGCCTCGACAGGGGGCGCGGAGAGACCCAGTACTTC. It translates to CASSLDRGRGETQYF. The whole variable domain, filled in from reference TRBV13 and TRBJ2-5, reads AAGVIQSPRHLIKEKRETATLKCYPIPRHDTVYWYQQGPGQDPQFLISFYEKMQSDKGSIPDRFSAQQFSDYHSELNMSSLELGDSALYFCASSLDRGRGETQYFGPGTRLLVL.

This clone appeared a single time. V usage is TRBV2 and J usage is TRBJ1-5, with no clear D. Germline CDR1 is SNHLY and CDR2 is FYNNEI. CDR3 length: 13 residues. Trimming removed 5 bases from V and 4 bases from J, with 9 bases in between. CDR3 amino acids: CASSLPGNQPQHF. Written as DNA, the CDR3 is TGTGCCAGCAGTCTTCCCGGGAATCAGCCCCAGCATTTT.

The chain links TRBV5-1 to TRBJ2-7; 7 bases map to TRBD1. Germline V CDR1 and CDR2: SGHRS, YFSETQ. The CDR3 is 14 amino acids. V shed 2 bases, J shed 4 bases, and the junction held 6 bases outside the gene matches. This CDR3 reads CASSFDRASYEQYF. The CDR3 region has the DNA TGCGCCAGCAGCTTTGACAGGGCGTCGTACGAGCAGTACTTC.